This section outlines one TCR beta chain sequence together with its context. The data stem from a study of blood T cells in healthy people across ages. The germline gives CDR1 LGHDT, CDR2 YNNKEL (reference sequence). The CDR3 runs to 14 residues. V gave up 4 bases and J gave up 7 bases, with 17 bases separating them. Next came a second PCR, run for about 6 to 12 cycles, which used a sample-barcoded 5' primer along with a J-beta primer mix. Using its own MiXCR run on the 5' RACE reads, TCRdb lists one record per CDR3 protein. The data contain around 1,500,000 distinct CDR3 sequences, about 43% of them singletons.

The specimen sequenced was blood. This TCR derives from a young woman in good health. The rearrangement uses TRBV3-1 and TRBJ2-7; D is ambiguous. The CDR3 loop is CASSPMENYNEQYF. CDR3 bases: TGTGCCAGCAGCCCCATGGAGAACTACAATGAGCAGTACTTC.